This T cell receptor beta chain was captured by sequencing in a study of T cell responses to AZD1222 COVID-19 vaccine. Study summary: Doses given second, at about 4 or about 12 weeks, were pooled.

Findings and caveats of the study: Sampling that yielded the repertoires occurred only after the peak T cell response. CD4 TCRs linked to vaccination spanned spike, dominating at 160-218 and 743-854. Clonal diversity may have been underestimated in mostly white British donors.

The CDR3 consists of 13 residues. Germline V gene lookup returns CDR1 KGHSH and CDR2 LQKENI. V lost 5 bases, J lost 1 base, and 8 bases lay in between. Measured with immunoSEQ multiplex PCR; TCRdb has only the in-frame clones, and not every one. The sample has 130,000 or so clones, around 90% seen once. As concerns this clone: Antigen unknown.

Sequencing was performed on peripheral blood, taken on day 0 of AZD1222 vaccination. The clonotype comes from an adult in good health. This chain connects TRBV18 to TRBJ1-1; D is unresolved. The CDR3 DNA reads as TGTGCCAGCTCATTTGCCGCGAACACTGAAGCTTTCTTT. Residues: CASSFAANTEAFF.